Presented here are 12 T cell receptor beta chains from one specimen sequenced in a study of blood T cell repertoires in COVID-19. Generated by immunoSEQ multiplex PCR, the TCRdb table keeps only in-frame clones and is missing some. This sample has about 60,000 clones; around four fifths occur once, and the top ten carry about 5.5%. Sample: peripheral blood. These receptors were obtained from a woman in her 70s with acute or convalescent COVID-19.

Concerning this clone: Other DNA sequences of this sample code for an identical CDR3. The chain links TRBV10-3 to TRBJ1-4; 9 bases are shared with TRBD1. The germline V gene has CDR1 ENHRY and CDR2 SYGVKD. Trimming took 4 bases from V and 3 from J; bases not matched to a gene: 3. CDR3 length equals 15 residues. CDR3: CAISGGTGPNEKLFF. As DNA, the CDR3 is TGTGCCATCAGTGGGGGGACAGGGCCTAATGAAAAACTGTTTTTT.

The chain employs TRBV5-1 and TRBJ1-4; TRBD1 matches at 7 bases. CDR1 SGHRS and CDR2 YFSETQ come from the germline V gene. V lost 0 bases, J lost 5 bases, and 1 base stayed unmatched. The CDR3 length is 14 residues. Here the CDR3 reads CASSLGQGNEKLFF. The CDR3, as DNA: TGCGCCAGCAGCTTGGGACAGGGAAATGAAAAACTGTTTTTT.

The V and J genes are TRBV7-2 and TRBJ1-1; possibly TRBD1 for D (6 bases). Trimming removed 1 base from V and 4 bases from J, with 16 bases in between. This CDR3 is built from 16 residues. Germline values: CDR1 SGHTA, CDR2 FQGNSA. The CDR3 sequence is CASSLGWGLRVTEAFF. CDR3 bases: TGTGCCAGCAGCTTAGGTTGGGGGCTTAGGGTCACTGAAGCTTTCTTT.

This chain uses TRBV3-1 (or the pseudogene TRBV3-2) with TRBJ2-4, with 8 bases identical to TRBD2. Germline V gene sequence: CDR1 LGHDT, CDR2 YNNKEL (reference sequence). The CDR3 runs to 15 residues. V trimming: 5 bases; J trimming: 3 bases; junction bases outside the gene matches: 6. CDR3 amino acids: CASSSLGGGKNIQYF. Written as DNA, the CDR3 is TGTGCCAGCAGCAGCCTCGGGGGGGGCAAAAACATTCAGTACTTC.

The chain couples TRBV10-1 to TRBJ1-6, with D unclear. V was clipped by 8 bases and J by 5 bases, with 19 bases between them. The CDR3 has 16 residues. CDR1 is WNHNN, CDR2 SYGVQD, per germline (reference sequence). The CDR3 spells CASLLNRVGNNSPLHF. The CDR3 region has the DNA TGCGCCAGCCTTCTTAATCGGGTAGGCAATAATTCACCCCTCCACTTT.

This clone was detected only a few times. V and J are TRBV3-1 (or the pseudogene TRBV3-2) and TRBJ2-7, with a possible D match to TRBD1 (5 bases). CDR1 is LGHDT, CDR2 YNNKEL, per germline (reference sequence). CDR3 length: 18 residues. With 4 bases removed from V and 0 bases from J, the gap between germline ends came to 22 bases. The CDR3 sequence: CASSLGGLGRTPSYEQYF. The CDR3, as DNA: TGTGCCAGCAGCCTCGGTGGCTTAGGCAGGACACCCTCCTACGAGCAGTACTTC.

DNA for the CDR3: TGTGCCACCAGAGACTATCGAGTCGGGGGGATCTATGGCTACACCTTC. This sequence encodes CATRDYRVGGIYGYTF. The chain uses TRBV27 and TRBJ1-2; D might be TRBD1 (5 bases). The V and J ends lost 10 bases and 4 bases respectively, with 25 bases between them. CDR1 MNHEY and CDR2 SMNVEV come from the germline V gene (reference sequence). The CDR3 extends over 16 amino acids.

The chain is built from TRBV30 and TRBJ2-3, with 7 bases matching TRBD2. Germline V gives CDR1 GTSNPN, CDR2 SVGIG (reference sequence). With 8 bases clipped from V and 1 base from J, the junction kept 9 bases outside the gene matches. CDR3 length equals 14 residues. The CDR3 nucleotides are TGTGCCCGGGGTCGGGCGGGGGGCACAGATACGCAGTATTTT. This gives the protein CARGRAGGTDTQYF. The variable domain in full, with the rest retrieved from reference TRBV30 and TRBJ2-3, is SQTIHQWPATLVQPVGSPLSLECTVEGTSNPNLYWYRQAAGRGLQLLFYSVGIGQISSEVPQNLSASRPQDRQFILSSKKLLLSDSGFYLCARGRAGGTDTQYFGPGTRLTVL.

The V call is TRBV21-1, the J call TRBJ1-2. TRBV21-1 constitutes a pseudogene. The CDR3 runs 15 residues. The DNA of the CDR3 is TGTGCCAGCAGCAAAGAGGCGGGTATGTTAATTGGCTACACCTTC. It yields the protein CASSKEAGMLIGYTF.

In this sample, this clone turned up once. The V and J genes are TRBV5-1 and TRBJ1-1, with D uncertain. CDR3 length: 13 amino acids. The V gene's germline CDR1 is SGHRS and CDR2 YFSETQ. With 0 bases removed from V and 4 bases from J, the gap between germline ends came to 7 bases. The CDR3: CASSLAGFTEAFF. CDR3 sequence (DNA): TGCGCCAGCAGCTTGGCGGGTTTCACTGAAGCTTTCTTT.

The rearrangement uses TRBV19 and TRBJ1-1, with 7 bases that match TRBD1. Germline CDR1 LNHDA, CDR2 SQIVND (reference sequence). The length of the CDR3 is 14 residues. With V trimmed by 5 bases and J by 1 base, 4 bases remained unmatched. CDR3 amino acids: CASSARQGNTEAFF. As DNA, the CDR3 is TGTGCCAGTAGTGCCCGACAGGGGAACACTGAAGCTTTCTTT.

V and J are TRBV19 and TRBJ1-1; D is possibly TRBD1 (6 bases). Germline CDR1 is LNHDA and CDR2 is SQIVND (reference sequence). The ends were cut back, 2 bases at V and 2 bases at J, with 15 bases in the middle. This CDR3 is built from 16 residues. The CDR3 sequence is CASSISQTGRNTEAFF. The CDR3 DNA sequence: TGTGCCAGTAGTATATCCCAGACAGGCCGTAACACTGAAGCTTTCTTT.